This T cell receptor beta chain was sequenced for a study of T-cell memory formation after mild COVID-19. Study in general: Largely, the TCR clusters proved donor specific.

CDR3 length: 16 amino acids. Germline trimming cut 5 bases from V and 0 bases from J; bases unmatched to any gene: 5. Germline CDR1 MNHEY, CDR2 SVGAGI. General study results and limits: Most CD4+ clones that shrank were in CM and EM, while CD8+ ones turned up in EMRA. There were some responding clones in pre-infection memory, which suggested that cross-reactive memory had joined. There was a balanced CD4/CD8 profile in clones contracting day 15 to 85, and later expanders leaned CD4+.

Via MiXCR, TCRdb re-called the 5' RACE reads, giving one row per CDR3 protein. Found here are 98,000 or so distinct CDR3 sequences, 18% of them singletons; the top ten hold around 5.1%. This clonotype was seen only a few times. Its target is not known. The sequenced sample was PBMCs or a T cell subset sorted from them (not recorded which). The receptor was derived from a young man who had mild COVID-19 (a few samples of this study predate the infection). Cell type and time point are not known. V is TRBV6-5 and J is TRBJ1-5, with 9 bases fitting TRBD1. CDR3 residues: CASSRTGAYSNQPQHF. In DNA form, the CDR3 reads TGTGCCAGCAGTCGGACAGGGGCCTATAGCAATCAGCCCCAGCATTTT.